These 13 T cell receptor beta chains share one sample of origin, sequenced in a study of shared clonotypes between healthy human individuals. The table came from immunoSEQ multiplex PCR; TCRdb's copy has only in-frame clones and leaves some out. Of some 1 million clones listed, about 70% are singletons. Sequences were obtained from memory CD4+ T cells sorted from blood. As to subset: CD45RA-negative fraction. All receptors come from a man aged 18 to 35 in good health.

Notes on this clone: Other DNA sequences within the sample encode an identical CDR3. The chain uses TRBV2 and TRBJ2-7, with TRBD1 matching over 8 bases. The CDR3 has 14 amino acids. Germline V lookup: CDR1 SNHLY, CDR2 FYNNEI. V dropped 6 bases and J dropped 2; count of bases not matched to a gene: 6. For the CDR3, the DNA is TGTGCCAGCAGCGGAGACAGGGGCCCCTACGAGCAGTACTTC. Amino acid sequence: CASSGDRGPYEQYF. Supplemented by reference TRBV2 and TRBJ2-7, the full variable domain reads EPEVTQTPSHQVTQMGQEVILRCVPISNHLYFYWYRQILGQKVEFLVSFYNNEISEKSEIFDDQFSVERPDGSNFTLKIRSTKLEDSAMYFCASSGDRGPYEQYFGPGTRLTVT.

This clone was detected only a few times. The rearrangement joins TRBV6-6 to TRBJ1-6; 10 bases are shared with TRBD1. Germline CDR1 reads MNHNY; CDR2 reads SVGAGI (reference sequence). The CDR3 covers 14 residues. J was trimmed by 7 bases and V by 7 bases; bases with no gene match: 4. CDR3 sequence reads: CASNRGQGNSPLHF. In DNA, the CDR3 is TGTGCCAGCAACCGGGGACAGGGGAATTCACCCCTCCACTTT.

This clone came up a few times. The same CDR3 also results from other DNA sequences found in this sample. The genes are TRBV18 and TRBJ1-1; D unclear. Trimming cost V 6 bases and J 0 bases, with 8 bases left between them. Germline V gene sequence: CDR1 KGHSH, CDR2 LQKENI. The CDR3 is 13 amino acids. CDR3 coding DNA: TGTGCCAGCTCCCCTCTAATGAACACTGAAGCTTTCTTT. Encoded protein: CASSPLMNTEAFF.

This clone has a handful of counts. The rearrangement uses TRBV6-6 and TRBJ1-5; D uncertain. Trimming stripped 8 bases from V and 5 bases from J, with 7 bases between. This CDR3 contains 11 residues. Germline CDR1 reads MNHNY; CDR2 reads SVGAGI (reference sequence). The CDR3 coding sequence is TGTGCCAGCGGTGACGATCAGCCCCAGCATTTT. Amino acids: CASGDDQPQHF.

The chain uses TRBV9 and TRBJ2-5; 11 nucleotides line up with TRBD2. CDR3 length: 17 amino acids. V gave up 0 bases and J gave up 5 bases; unmatched junction bases: 9. CDR1 and CDR2 (germline): SGDLS, YYNGEE. The chain's CDR3 is CASSVGVSGGARETQYF. CDR3 nucleotide sequence: TGTGCCAGCAGCGTAGGCGTTAGCGGGGGGGCGCGCGAGACCCAGTACTTC.

The V call is TRBV5-1, the J call TRBJ2-5, with TRBD1 matching 7 bases. Unmatched junction bases numbered 11, after V lost 4 bases and J lost 2 bases. CDR3 size: 16 residues. Germline V gives CDR1 SGHRS, CDR2 YFSETQ. For the CDR3, the DNA is TGCGCCAGCAGCCCTGGGACAGCAATTTTACAAGAGACCCAGTACTTC. Residues: CASSPGTAILQETQYF. The full variable domain, its missing parts supplied by reference TRBV5-1 and TRBJ2-5, is KAGVTQTPRYLIKTRGQQVTLSCSPISGHRSVSWYQQTPGQGLQFLFEYFSETQRNKGNFPGRFSGRQFSNSRSEMNVSTLELGDSALYLCASSPGTAILQETQYFGPGTRLLVL.

The chain uses TRBV6-1 and TRBJ1-1, with a tentative D call TRBD1 (5 bases). Deletions cut 7 bases from V and 3 bases from J, with 12 bases between. The CDR3 has 13 amino acids. Germline CDR1 reads MNHNS; CDR2 reads SASEGT. CDR3 sequence (DNA): TGTGCCAGCAATGGCCGGGGGGACACTGAAGCTTTCTTT. As protein: CASNGRGDTEAFF.

The chain has TRBV5-1 and TRBJ2-1; the match to TRBD2 covers 9 bases. The CDR3 length is 14 residues. The ends lost 4 bases at V and 6 bases at J; junction bases unmatched: 5. Germline loops: CDR1 SGHRS, CDR2 YFSETQ. The chain's CDR3 is CASSRLAGTNEQFF. CDR3 nucleotides: TGCGCCAGCAGCCGGCTAGCGGGGACCAATGAGCAGTTCTTC.

The chain has TRBV7-2 and TRBJ2-3, with D tentatively TRBD1 (8 bases). Trimming removed 3 bases at V and 6 bases at J, with 13 bases between. CDR1 is SGHTA, CDR2 FQGNSA, per germline. The CDR3 runs 14 residues. The CDR3, as DNA: TGTGCCAGCAGCTTTGGACAGGGAGGGGATACGCAGTATTTT. Its protein product is CASSFGQGGDTQYF.

This clone was seen many times. The chain links TRBV6-1 to TRBJ2-1; D might be TRBD2 (6 bases). The germline V gene encodes CDR1 MNHNS and CDR2 SASEGT. V dropped 0 bases and J dropped 15 bases, with 15 bases sitting between them. The CDR3 sequence is 13 residues long. CDR3 DNA sequence: TGTGCCAGCAGTGAAGCCGGCGGGGTTATTGGGTTCTTC. It specifies CASSEAGGVIGFF.

The J gene is TRBJ2-7, the V gene TRBV7-2, with TRBD2 matching 12 bases. Germline trimming cut 0 bases from V and 1 base from J; bases unmatched to any gene: 4. The length of the CDR3 is 17 residues. CDR1 is SGHTA, CDR2 FQGNSA, per germline. CDR3 amino acids: CASSLAWGLAGSYEQYF. CDR3 DNA sequence: TGTGCCAGCAGCTTAGCGTGGGGACTAGCGGGTTCCTACGAGCAGTACTTC.

This chain connects TRBV19 to TRBJ1-5, with 11 bases identical to TRBD1. CDR1 LNHDA and CDR2 SQIVND come from the germline V gene (reference sequence). This CDR3 spans 15 amino acids. V was clipped by 7 bases and J by 7 bases; unmatched bases: 9. CDR3 in amino acids: CASIGGGQGVQPQHF. CDR3 DNA: TGTGCCAGTATTGGAGGGGGACAGGGGGTCCAGCCCCAGCATTTT.

Ten or more counts support this clone. The chain employs TRBV4-3 and TRBJ1-2; D remains unclear. This CDR3 has 14 amino acids. Germline lookup yields CDR1 LGHNA and CDR2 YSLEER. V lost 0 bases to trimming and J lost 8 bases, with 13 bases between them. The CDR3 DNA reads TGCGCCAGCAGCCAAGATCGCAGCGGAGGCGGCTACACCTTC. Its protein product is CASSQDRSGGGYTF.